This entry describes one T cell receptor beta chain. The sample originates from a study of blood T cell repertoires in COVID-19. Per the original methods: From reference gene primer amplification, estimates of nucleated cell counts were derived. Generated by immunoSEQ multiplex PCR, the TCRdb table keeps only in-frame clones and is missing some. Clone size and V and J calls were adopted from that table, with D and trimming inferred from the DNA. The data hold approximately 150,000 clones, with 80% to 90% observed a single time. This CDR3 has 12 residues. Trimming stripped 4 bases from V and 7 bases from J, with 10 bases between. From germline, CDR1 is LGHDT and CDR2 YNNKEL (reference sequence).

This clonotype originated in a woman of 80 years or more with acute or convalescent COVID-19. The V call is TRBV3-1 (or the pseudogene TRBV3-2), the J call TRBJ1-2; the D gene is possibly TRBD1 (5 bases). The specimen was peripheral blood. The CDR3 bases are TGTGCCAGCAGCCTTGGACAAGTTGGCTACACCTTC. Translating it yields CASSLGQVGYTF.